The T cell receptor beta chain described here comes from a study of T cell responses to AZD1222 COVID-19 vaccine (dated by TCRdb to the early 2020s). Regarding the study in general: AZD1222 recipients with second doses at about 4 weeks or about 12 weeks were pooled, because spike-specific TCR depth and breadth did not differ between schedules. Trial participants were enrolled into age subgroups of 18-55, 56-69 and 70-plus years, which contained approximately 150, 28 and 58 TCR-sequenced participants, respectively. TCR sequencing was performed for more than 230 trial participants, of whom approximately 200 were given two doses of AZD1222 and about 25 were given two doses of MenACWY control vaccine.

The intended sense of this specimen's time point label: baseline before first vaccination. Samples from vaccinated people were obtained from the UK trials COV001 and COV002, which included a single-blind randomized controlled phase 2/3 trial of AZD1222 (ChAdOx1 nCoV-19) in healthy adults. Trial participant PBMC samples were collected at day 0 and day 28 after the second dose for TCRbeta chain sequencing. The CDR3 regions of human TCRbeta chains were analyzed by immunosequencing. Under the source paper's analysis protocol: TCRs in the repertoires were compared against a reference library of SARS-CoV-2-specific TCRs that had been generated with the MIRA antigen-specificity platform. Breadth was defined as the fraction of unique TCRs that were SARS-CoV-2-associated, and depth was defined as the fraction of total T cells that were SARS-CoV-2-associated. Each spike-specific TCR was assigned to its reactive spike region and to a CD4 or CD8 class using the MIRA data. Log10-transformed breadth and depth values were compared by one-way ANOVA with Sidak's multiple comparisons tests. TCRdb carries this immuneACCESS record with in-frame sequences only. Its versions omit some clonotypes, under half of them owing to an unresolved V gene in the studies checked, with the rest unexplained. V, J and clone size reflect that table, while D and trimming were determined from the DNA. In all, the sample holds about 110,000 clones, and about 86% of those were seen once. The top ten constitute 3.3% of the sample.

A remark on this clone: Its specific antigen is unknown. There are no base qualities to consult, and no much larger clone falls within one base.

General study outcomes and caveats: No day 14 peak-response samples were available, so repertoires were characterized only after the peak T cell response. The 56-69-year group was small, and its depth increase did not reach significance, likely because of low power. Only five or six AZD1222 recipients were SARS-CoV-2 seropositive at baseline, limiting conclusions about previously exposed vaccinees. Epitopes outside the regions mutated in the B.1.351 and B.1.1.7 variants were reportedly recognized by nearly half of the unique spike-specific TCRs. CD4 TCRs associated with the vaccine covered the entire spike protein, and the dominant responses were in regions 160-218 and 743-854. A significant rise in spike-specific TCR breadth and depth was observed after two AZD1222 doses relative to day 0 and relative to MenACWY recipients. Participants were mostly white British and included more females than males, and it was suggested by the authors that clonal diversity may have been underestimated.

The trim is 6 bases for V and 3 bases for J, with a gap of 8 bases between the germline ends. Counted from cysteine to phenylalanine, this CDR3 has 13 amino acids. The DNA shown is the 39-base CDR3, in frame from base 1. CDR1 and CDR2, looked up from the germline V gene, are MNHEY and SVGAGI. The sequence links TRBV6-5 to TRBJ1-4, with the D gene too uncertain to name. The source is an adult in good health. The specimen was peripheral blood, collected on day 0 of AZD1222 vaccination. The nucleotide sequence is given as TGTGCCAGCAGAGATCCCCCTAATGAAAAACTGTTTTTT. This yields the protein CASRDPPNEKLFF.